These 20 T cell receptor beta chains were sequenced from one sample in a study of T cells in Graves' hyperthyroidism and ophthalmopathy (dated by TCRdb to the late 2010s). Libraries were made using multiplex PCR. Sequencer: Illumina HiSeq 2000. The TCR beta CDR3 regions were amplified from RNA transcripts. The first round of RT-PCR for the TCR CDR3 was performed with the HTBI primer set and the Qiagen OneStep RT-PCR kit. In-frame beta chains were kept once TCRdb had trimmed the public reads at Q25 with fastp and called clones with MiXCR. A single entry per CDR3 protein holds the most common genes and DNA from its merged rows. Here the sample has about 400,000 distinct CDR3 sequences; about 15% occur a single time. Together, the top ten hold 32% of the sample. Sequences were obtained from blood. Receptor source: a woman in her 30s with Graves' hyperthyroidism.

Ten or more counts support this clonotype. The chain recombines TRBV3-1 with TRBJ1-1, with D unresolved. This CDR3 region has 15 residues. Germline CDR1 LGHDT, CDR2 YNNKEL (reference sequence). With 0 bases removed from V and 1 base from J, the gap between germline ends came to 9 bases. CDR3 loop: CASSQDGRRNTEAFF. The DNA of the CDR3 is TGTGCCAGCAGCCAAGATGGCCGCCGGAACACTGAAGCTTTCTTT.

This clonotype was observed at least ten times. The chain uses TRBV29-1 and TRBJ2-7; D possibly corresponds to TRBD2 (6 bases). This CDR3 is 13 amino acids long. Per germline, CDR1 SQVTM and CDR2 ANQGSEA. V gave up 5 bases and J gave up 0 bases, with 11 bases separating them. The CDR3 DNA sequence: TGCAGCGTTCAATCTAGCGTCTCCTACGAGCAGTACTTC. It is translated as CSVQSSVSYEQYF.

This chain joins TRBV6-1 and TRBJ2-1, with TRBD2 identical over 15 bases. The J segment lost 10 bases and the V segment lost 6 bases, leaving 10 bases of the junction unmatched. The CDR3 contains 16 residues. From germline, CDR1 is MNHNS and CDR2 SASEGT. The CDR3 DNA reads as TGTGCCAGCAGCTCCGGGACTAGCGGGGGGCTACGGGAGCAGTTCTTC. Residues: CASSSGTSGGLREQFF.

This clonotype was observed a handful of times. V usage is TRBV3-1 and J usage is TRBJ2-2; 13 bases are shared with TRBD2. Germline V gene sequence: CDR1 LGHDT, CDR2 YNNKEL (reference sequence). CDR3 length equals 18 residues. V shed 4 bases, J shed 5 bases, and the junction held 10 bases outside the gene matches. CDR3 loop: CASSLWTSGSVRTGELFF. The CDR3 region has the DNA TGTGCCAGCAGCCTTTGGACTAGCGGGAGCGTGAGAACCGGGGAGCTGTTTTTT.

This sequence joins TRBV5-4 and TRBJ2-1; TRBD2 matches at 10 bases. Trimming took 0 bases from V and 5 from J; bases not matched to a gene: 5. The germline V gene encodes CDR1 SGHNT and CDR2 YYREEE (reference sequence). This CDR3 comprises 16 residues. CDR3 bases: TGTGCCAGCAGCTTGGATCTAGCGGGAGACCACAATGAGCAGTTCTTC. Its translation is CASSLDLAGDHNEQFF.

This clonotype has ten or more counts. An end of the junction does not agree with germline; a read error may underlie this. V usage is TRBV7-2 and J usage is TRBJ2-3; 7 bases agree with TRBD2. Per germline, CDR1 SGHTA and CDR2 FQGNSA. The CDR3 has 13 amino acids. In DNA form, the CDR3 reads TGTGCCAGCAGCCTAGCGGTGGGAGATACGCAGTATTTT. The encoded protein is CASSLAVGDTQYF.

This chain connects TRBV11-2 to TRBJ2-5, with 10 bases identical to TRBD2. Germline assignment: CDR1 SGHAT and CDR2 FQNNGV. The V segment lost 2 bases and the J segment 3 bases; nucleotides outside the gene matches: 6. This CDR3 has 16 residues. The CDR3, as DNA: TGTGCCAGCAGCTTATCTCATACTAGCGGGGAAGAGACCCAGTACTTC. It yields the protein CASSLSHTSGEETQYF.

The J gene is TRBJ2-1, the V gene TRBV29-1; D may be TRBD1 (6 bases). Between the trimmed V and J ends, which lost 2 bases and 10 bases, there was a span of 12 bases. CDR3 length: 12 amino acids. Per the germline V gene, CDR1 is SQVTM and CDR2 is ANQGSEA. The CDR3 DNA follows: TGCAGCGTTGAAAACAGGGCCCGAGAGCAGTTCTTC. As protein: CSVENRAREQFF.

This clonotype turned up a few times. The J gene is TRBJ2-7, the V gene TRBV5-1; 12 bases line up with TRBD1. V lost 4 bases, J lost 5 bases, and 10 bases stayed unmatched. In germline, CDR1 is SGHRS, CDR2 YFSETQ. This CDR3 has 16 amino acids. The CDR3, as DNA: TGCGCCAGCAGCACATACCGGGACAGGGGGCAAGACGAGCAGTACTTC. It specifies CASSTYRDRGQDEQYF. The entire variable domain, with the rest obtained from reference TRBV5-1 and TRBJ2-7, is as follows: KAGVTQTPRYLIKTRGQQVTLSCSPISGHRSVSWYQQTPGQGLQFLFEYFSETQRNKGNFPGRFSGRQFSNSRSEMNVSTLELGDSALYLCASSTYRDRGQDEQYFGPGTRLTVT.

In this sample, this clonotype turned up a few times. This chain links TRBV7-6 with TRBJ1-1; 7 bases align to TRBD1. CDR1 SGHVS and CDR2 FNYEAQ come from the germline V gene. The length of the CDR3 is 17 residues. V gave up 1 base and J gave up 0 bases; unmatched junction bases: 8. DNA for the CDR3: TGTGCCAGCAGCTTAGAGGCGACAGGGTGGATGAACACTGAAGCTTTCTTT. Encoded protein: CASSLEATGWMNTEAFF.

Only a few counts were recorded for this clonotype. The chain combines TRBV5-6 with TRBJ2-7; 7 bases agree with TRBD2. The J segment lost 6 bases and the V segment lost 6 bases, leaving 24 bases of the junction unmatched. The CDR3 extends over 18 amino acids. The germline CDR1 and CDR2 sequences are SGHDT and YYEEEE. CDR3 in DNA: TGTGCCAGCATCCAACGAACCAGCGGGATCCGCCCTGTACGCGAGCAGTACTTC. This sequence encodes CASIQRTSGIRPVREQYF. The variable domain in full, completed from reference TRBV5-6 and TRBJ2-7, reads DAGVTQSPTHLIKTRGQQVTLRCSPKSGHDTVSWYQQALGQGPQFIFQYYEEEERQRGNFPDRFSGHQFPNYSSELNVNALLLGDSALYLCASIQRTSGIRPVREQYFGPGTRLTVT.

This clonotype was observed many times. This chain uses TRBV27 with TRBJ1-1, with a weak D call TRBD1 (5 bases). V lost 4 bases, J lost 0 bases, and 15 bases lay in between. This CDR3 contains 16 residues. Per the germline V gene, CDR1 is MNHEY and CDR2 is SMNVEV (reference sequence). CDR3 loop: CASSYRDGGMNTEAFF. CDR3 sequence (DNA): TGTGCCAGCAGTTACCGGGACGGCGGGATGAACACTGAAGCTTTCTTT.

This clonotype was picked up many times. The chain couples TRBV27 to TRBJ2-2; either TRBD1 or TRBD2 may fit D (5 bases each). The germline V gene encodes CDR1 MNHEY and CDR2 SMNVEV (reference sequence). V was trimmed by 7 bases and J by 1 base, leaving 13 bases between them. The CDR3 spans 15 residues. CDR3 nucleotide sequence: TGTGCCAGCACCTCCGGGACCCAGAACACCGGGGAGCTGTTTTTT. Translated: CASTSGTQNTGELFF.

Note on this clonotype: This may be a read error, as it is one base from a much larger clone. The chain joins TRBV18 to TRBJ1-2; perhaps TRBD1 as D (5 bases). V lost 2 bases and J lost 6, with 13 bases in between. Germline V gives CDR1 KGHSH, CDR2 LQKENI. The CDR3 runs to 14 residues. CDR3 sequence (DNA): TGTGCCAGCTCACCAGGGGGGTACCGGGATGGCTACACCTTC. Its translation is CASSPGGYRDGYTF.

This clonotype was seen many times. CDR3 region: CASRPDRGRVEQFF. The DNA of the CDR3 is TGTGCCAGCAGGCCGGACAGGGGTAGAGTAGAGCAGTTCTTC. V gene TRBV7-9 combines with J gene TRBJ2-1, with 9 bases that match TRBD1. The CDR3 length is 14 residues. The germline V gene has CDR1 SEHNR and CDR2 FQNEAQ (reference sequence). Trimming cost V 6 bases and J 10 bases; bases outside gene matches: 10.

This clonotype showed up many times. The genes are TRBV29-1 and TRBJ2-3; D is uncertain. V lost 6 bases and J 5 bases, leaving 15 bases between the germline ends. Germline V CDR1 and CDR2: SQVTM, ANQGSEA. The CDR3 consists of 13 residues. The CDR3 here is CSVANPSQDTQYF. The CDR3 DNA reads TGCAGCGTGGCGAATCCCTCTCAAGATACGCAGTATTTT.

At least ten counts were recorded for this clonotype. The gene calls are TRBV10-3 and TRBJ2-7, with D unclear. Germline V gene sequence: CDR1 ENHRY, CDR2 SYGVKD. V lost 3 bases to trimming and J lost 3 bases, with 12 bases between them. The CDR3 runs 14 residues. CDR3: CAISDPTKNYEQYF. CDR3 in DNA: TGTGCCATCAGTGATCCTACAAAGAACTACGAGCAGTACTTC.

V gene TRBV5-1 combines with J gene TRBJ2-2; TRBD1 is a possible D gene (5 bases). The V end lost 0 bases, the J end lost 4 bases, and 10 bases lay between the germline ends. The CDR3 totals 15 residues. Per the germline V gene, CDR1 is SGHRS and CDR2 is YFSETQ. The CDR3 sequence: CASSLGQGGTGELFF. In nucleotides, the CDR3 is TGCGCCAGCAGCTTGGGCCAGGGTGGCACCGGGGAGCTGTTTTTT. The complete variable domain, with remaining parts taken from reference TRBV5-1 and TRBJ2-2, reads KAGVTQTPRYLIKTRGQQVTLSCSPISGHRSVSWYQQTPGQGLQFLFEYFSETQRNKGNFPGRFSGRQFSNSRSEMNVSTLELGDSALYLCASSLGQGGTGELFFGEGSRLTVL.

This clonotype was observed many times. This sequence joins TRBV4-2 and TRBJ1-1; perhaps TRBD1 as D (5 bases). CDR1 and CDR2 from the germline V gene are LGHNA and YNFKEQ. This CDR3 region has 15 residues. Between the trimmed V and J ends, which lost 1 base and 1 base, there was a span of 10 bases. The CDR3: CASSQVVGANTEAFF. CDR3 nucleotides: TGTGCCAGCAGCCAAGTTGTTGGGGCGAACACTGAAGCTTTCTTT.

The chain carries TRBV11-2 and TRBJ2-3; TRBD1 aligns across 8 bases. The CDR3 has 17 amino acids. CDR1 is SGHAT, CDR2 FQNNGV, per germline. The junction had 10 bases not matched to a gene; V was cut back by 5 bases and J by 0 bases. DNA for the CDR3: TGTGCCAGCAGCCCCCACCCGACAGGGGATAGCACAGATACGCAGTATTTT. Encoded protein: CASSPHPTGDSTDTQYF.